The 19 T cell receptor beta chains below come from one sample, sequenced in a study of blood T cell repertoires in COVID-19 (dated by TCRdb to the early 2020s). The library was built by means of the immunoSEQ multiplex PCR assay. The source is immuneACCESS, and TCRdb retained only in-frame sequences with V and J called. Part of the clones is not carried over; for the studies checked, unresolved V genes explain less than half of this, and the remainder is unexplained. The sample table records 150,000 to 200,000 clones; about 83% of these occur just once. The leading ten clones occupy 15% to 20% of the sample. The sequenced material came from peripheral blood. The receptors here all came from a person aged 70 to 85 with COVID-19, enrolled during active disease.

Only one count was recorded for this clone. The chain combines TRBV3-1 (or the pseudogene TRBV3-2) with TRBJ2-1; 7 bases agree with TRBD2. V was pared by 3 bases and J by 3 bases, with 11 bases of the junction left unmatched. Germline V gene lookup returns CDR1 LGHDT and CDR2 YNNKEL (reference sequence). The CDR3 totals 17 residues. The chain's CDR3 is CASSHPRAGRDYNEQFF. The CDR3 bases are TGTGCCAGCAGCCATCCACGAGCGGGGCGAGACTACAATGAGCAGTTCTTC.

This chain links TRBV28 with TRBJ1-1; D unresolved. This CDR3 is 12 amino acids long. Trimming cost V 5 bases and J 3 bases, with 7 bases left between them. CDR1 and CDR2 (germline): MDHEN, SYDVKM. The CDR3: CASSLRYTEAFF. In DNA form, the CDR3 reads TGTGCCAGCAGTCTCCGGTACACTGAAGCTTTCTTT. Variable domain in full (rest from reference TRBV28 and TRBJ1-1): DVKVTQSSRYLVKRTGEKVFLECVQDMDHENMFWYRQDPGLGLRLIYFSYDVKMKEKGDIPEGYSVSREKKERFSLILESASTNQTSMYLCASSLRYTEAFFGQGTRLTVV.

The V call is TRBV5-5, the J call TRBJ1-5; D gene unclear. V was trimmed by 1 base and J by 4 bases, leaving 18 bases between them. Per germline, CDR1 SGHKS and CDR2 YYEKEE (reference sequence). This CDR3 has 17 amino acids. CDR3 in amino acids: CASSLSQVSPFNQPQHF. The CDR3 DNA is TGTGCCAGCAGCTTGTCGCAGGTTTCGCCCTTTAATCAGCCCCAGCATTTT.

CDR3 in amino acids: CASSEYAGQGGSPLHF. CDR3 bases: TGTGCCAGCAGTGAATACGCTGGACAGGGTGGTTCACCCCTCCACTTT. The J gene is TRBJ1-6, the V gene TRBV25-1; 8 bases are shared with TRBD1. The CDR3 consists of 16 residues. In germline, CDR1 is MGHDK, CDR2 SYGVNS. Trimming removed 0 bases from V and 9 bases from J; junction bases left unmatched: 7.

As DNA, the CDR3 is TGTGCCAGCAGCCAAGAGGTAGGGCGGGGGCTGGAGCAGTTCTTC. Protein: CASSQEVGRGLEQFF. V and J are TRBV3-1 (or the pseudogene TRBV3-2) and TRBJ2-1, with D perhaps matching TRBD2 (7 bases). V lost 0 bases, J lost 10 bases, and 16 bases lay in between. The CDR3 consists of 15 residues. Germline CDR1 is LGHDT and CDR2 is YNNKEL (reference sequence).

This clone was seen only a few times. This rearrangement joins TRBV3-1 (or the pseudogene TRBV3-2) to TRBJ2-1, with a possible D match to TRBD2 (5 bases). Germline assignment: CDR1 LGHDT and CDR2 YNNKEL (reference sequence). CDR3 length equals 14 residues. The ends were cut back, 1 base at V and 6 bases at J, with 10 bases in the middle. CDR3 bases: TGTGCCAGCAGCCAAGCGGCAGGAGGCAATGAGCAGTTCTTC. It is translated as CASSQAAGGNEQFF.

This rearrangement joins TRBV30 to TRBJ2-2; 8 nucleotides match TRBD1. CDR1 and CDR2 from the germline V gene are GTSNPN and SVGIG (reference sequence). CDR3 length: 15 residues. V trimming: 2 bases; J trimming: 4 bases; junction bases outside the gene matches: 6. CDR3 sequence: CAWSRRTGLTGELFF. DNA of the CDR3: TGTGCCTGGAGTAGAAGGACAGGGCTCACCGGGGAGCTGTTTTTT.

The chain is built from TRBV6-1 and TRBJ1-4; D may be TRBD1 (6 bases). CDR3 length: 16 residues. V was shortened by 4 bases and J by 5 bases, with 17 bases between the two germline ends. The germline V gene encodes CDR1 MNHNS and CDR2 SASEGT. CDR3 residues: CASSVDSSDGNEKLFF. The CDR3 coding sequence is TGTGCCAGCAGTGTGGACAGCTCGGACGGGAATGAAAAACTGTTTTTT.

For the CDR3, the DNA is TGTGCCAGCAGCCCAGGGGATACTAATGAAAAACTGTTTTTT. Translated: CASSPGDTNEKLFF. The gene calls are TRBV2 and TRBJ1-4; D is possibly TRBD1 (6 bases). The CDR3 length is 14 residues. Germline CDR1 and CDR2: SNHLY and FYNNEI. The V and J ends lost 6 bases and 2 bases respectively, with 10 bases between them.

This clone was found once. This chain connects TRBV6-1 to TRBJ1-5; D is ambiguous. The V end was cut by 3 bases, the J end by 0 bases, with 9 bases between. The CDR3 has 15 amino acids. CDR1 and CDR2 (germline): MNHNS, SASEGT. CDR3 nucleotides: TGTGCCAGCAGTGAGGGAGAGTATAGCAATCAGCCCCAGCATTTT. Encoded protein: CASSEGEYSNQPQHF.

This chain links TRBV28 with TRBJ2-5, with TRBD2 as a possible D gene (6 bases). Germline CDR1 is MDHEN and CDR2 is SYDVKM. The CDR3 runs 16 residues. The ends were cut back, 8 bases at V and 2 bases at J, with 21 bases in the middle. CDR3 amino acids: CASRRGSGQLQETQYF. As DNA, the CDR3 is TGTGCCAGCCGTCGAGGCAGCGGGCAATTACAAGAGACCCAGTACTTC.

The V gene is TRBV30, the J gene TRBJ2-3, with D possibly TRBD2 on 5 matching bases. V lost 1 base, J lost 3 bases, and 5 bases lay in between. The CDR3 totals 12 residues. CDR1 GTSNPN and CDR2 SVGIG come from the germline V gene (reference sequence). Here the CDR3 DNA reads TGTGCCTGGAGTGGCGGGACAGATACGCAGTATTTT. This encodes CAWSGGTDTQYF.

The rearrangement uses TRBV19 and TRBJ2-1; D perhaps matches TRBD2 (6 bases). The CDR3 covers 15 residues. CDR1 LNHDA and CDR2 SQIVND come from the germline V gene (reference sequence). V lost 1 base to trimming and J lost 7 bases, with 14 bases between them. The CDR3 spells CASSIAGTAPNEQFF. The CDR3 coding sequence is TGTGCCAGTAGTATAGCCGGGACTGCACCTAATGAGCAGTTCTTC.

This clone was counted a single time. The chain carries TRBV24-1 and TRBJ2-1; 13 bases map to TRBD2. J was trimmed by 10 bases and V by 0 bases; bases with no gene match: 8. Germline-derived CDR1 and CDR2 are KGHDR and SFDVKD. The CDR3 sequence is 17 residues long. CDR3 nucleotides: TGTGCCACCAGTGATTTGGGACTAGCGGGAGCGGGAGGGGAGCAGTTCTTC. Its protein product is CATSDLGLAGAGGEQFF.

The J gene is TRBJ2-7, the V gene TRBV28; 12 positions match TRBD2. After removal of 7 bases from V and 1 base from J, the junction contained 5 bases not matched to a gene. CDR3 size: 15 residues. The germline gives CDR1 MDHEN, CDR2 SYDVKM. The DNA of the CDR3 is TGTGCCAGCATACCGGGACTAGCGGGTTCCTACGAGCAGTACTTC. As protein: CASIPGLAGSYEQYF.

The chain couples TRBV14 to TRBJ1-4, with 11 nucleotides matching TRBD1. With V trimmed by 5 bases and J by 7 bases, 9 bases remained unmatched. The germline V gene has CDR1 SGHDN and CDR2 FVKESK. The CDR3 is made up of 16 amino acids. The CDR3 sequence is CASSWTGGAEGEKLFF. CDR3 DNA: TGTGCCAGCAGCTGGACAGGGGGCGCGGAGGGTGAAAAACTGTTTTTT.

The V and J genes are TRBV5-1 and TRBJ1-2, with 10 positions matching TRBD1. From germline, CDR1 is SGHRS and CDR2 YFSETQ. V shed 2 bases and J 4 bases; nucleotides not matched to a gene: 8. This CDR3 spans 16 amino acids. The CDR3 region has the DNA TGCGCCAGCAGCTTAGAGGGACAGGGGAGTATCTATGGCTACACCTTC. This sequence encodes CASSLEGQGSIYGYTF.

The rearrangement links TRBV15 to TRBJ2-1; 7 nucleotides line up with TRBD2. The V gene end was trimmed by 5 bases and the J gene end by 7 bases; junction bases not matched to a gene: 17. In germline, CDR1 is LNHNV, CDR2 YYDKDF (reference sequence). This CDR3 is built from 17 residues. CDR3 residues: CATSGGLGPGGTNEQFF. The DNA for the CDR3 is TGTGCCACCAGCGGGGGTTTGGGCCCCGGGGGGACGAATGAGCAGTTCTTC.

This clone appeared once. Here the CDR3 DNA reads TGTGCCAGCAGTTCACAGGGGGCGGGCAATCAGCCCCAGCATTTT. Protein product: CASSSQGAGNQPQHF. The J gene is TRBJ1-5, the V gene TRBV27; TRBD1 matches at 9 bases. The CDR3 sequence is 15 residues long. Germline CDR1 and CDR2: MNHEY and SMNVEV (reference sequence). The ends lost 4 bases at V and 2 bases at J; junction bases unmatched: 3.